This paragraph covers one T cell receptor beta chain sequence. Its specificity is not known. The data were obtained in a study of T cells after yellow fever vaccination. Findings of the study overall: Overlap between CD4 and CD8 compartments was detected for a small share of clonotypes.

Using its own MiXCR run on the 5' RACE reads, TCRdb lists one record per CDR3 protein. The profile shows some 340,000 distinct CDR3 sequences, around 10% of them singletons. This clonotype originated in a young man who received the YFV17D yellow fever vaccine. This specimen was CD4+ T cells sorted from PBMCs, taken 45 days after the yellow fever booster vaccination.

The CDR3 DNA is TGTGCCACCAGCAGGAGGGACAGGGCCAATTCACCCCTCCACTTT. Its protein is CATSRRDRANSPLHF. The chain employs TRBV15 and TRBJ1-6; the match to TRBD1 covers 9 bases. V was pared by 3 bases and J by 7 bases, with 4 bases of the junction left unmatched. The length of the CDR3 is 15 residues. CDR1 and CDR2 from the germline V gene are LNHNV and YYDKDF (reference sequence).